These 5 T cell receptor beta chains came from one sample sequenced in a study of cytotoxic CD8 clonotypes in ibrutinib-treated CLL. The data were produced by immunoSEQ multiplex PCR, yet TCRdb's version contains in-frame clones alone and is incomplete. The table shows approximately 170,000 clones, with approximately 90% occurring only once. The input for sequencing was PBMCs, taken at disease progression, from a patient treated with ibrutinib. These receptors all stem from a human donor with chronic lymphocytic leukemia.

V usage is TRBV5-1 and J usage is TRBJ2-3; 9 positions match TRBD1. Looked up from germline, CDR1 is SGHRS and CDR2 is YFSETQ. The V and J ends lost 0 bases and 1 base, in that order; junction bases with no gene match: 3. This CDR3 spans 16 amino acids. In DNA form, the CDR3 reads TGCGCCAGCAGCTTGGGGGACAGGGCGGGCACAGATACGCAGTATTTT. It codes for CASSLGDRAGTDTQYF.

This rearrangement joins TRBV28 to TRBJ1-3; D gene uncertain. Trimming cost V 4 bases and J 2 bases, with 12 bases left between them. Germline CDR1 reads MDHEN; CDR2 reads SYDVKM. The CDR3 sequence is 15 residues long. The CDR3 DNA sequence: TGTGCCAGCAGTTGGATGCTCGGGGCTGGAAACACCATATATTTT. Translation: CASSWMLGAGNTIYF.

The V gene is TRBV9, the J gene TRBJ2-3; D possibly corresponds to TRBD2 (5 bases). CDR3 length: 12 residues. V lost 2 bases, J lost 6 bases, and 7 bases lay in between. Germline V gives CDR1 SGDLS, CDR2 YYNGEE. As DNA, the CDR3 is TGTGCCAGCAGCGTTACGGGGGATACGCAGTATTTT. It encodes CASSVTGDTQYF. The full variable domain, rest sourced from reference TRBV9 and TRBJ2-3, is DSGVTQTPKHLITATGQRVTLRCSPRSGDLSVYWYQQSLDQGLQFLIQYYNGEERAKGNILERFSAQQFPDLHSELNLSSLELGDSALYFCASSVTGDTQYFGPGTRLTVL.

CDR3 amino acids: CASSLWARSLHEQFF. The CDR3 bases are TGTGCCAGCAGCTTATGGGCGCGGAGTTTGCATGAGCAGTTCTTC. V is TRBV11-2 and J is TRBJ2-1; D ambiguous. The V end lost 2 bases, the J end lost 8 bases, and 16 bases lay between the germline ends. Germline V lookup: CDR1 SGHAT, CDR2 FQNNGV. The CDR3 has 15 amino acids.

The genes are TRBV25-1 and TRBJ1-3; D unresolved. This CDR3 is 15 amino acids long. The V end was cut by 4 bases, the J end by 7 bases, with 17 bases between. Germline values: CDR1 MGHDK, CDR2 SYGVNS. CDR3 region: CASSGPTGFRNTIYF. CDR3 coding DNA: TGTGCCAGCAGTGGGCCCACGGGCTTTCGGAACACCATATATTTT.